This T cell receptor (beta chain) was captured by sequencing in a study of cytomegalovirus exposure and HLA in healthy donors. Study details: Approximately 80 million unique TCRs from HLA-typed donors were held in an early data release.

The study ran its PCR with 60 Vbeta and 13 Jbeta primers. Profiling relied on immunoSEQ multiplex PCR, and the TCRdb table lists in-frame clones only, not all of them. The sample consists of about 77,000 clones, around 78% of them appearing once. Comment on this clone: As yet, its antigen is unknown.

The CDR3 sequence is 11 residues long. V was trimmed by 7 bases and J by 11 bases, leaving 15 bases between them. Germline CDR1 is SQVTM and CDR2 is ANQGSEA. General study results and limits: Most TCR sequences were uncommon, yet certain public TCRs appeared in many donors. Roughly even sequencing depth across donors was the assumption behind the presence/absence analyses.

Sample: PBMCs. The chain employs TRBV29-1 and TRBJ1-5; D gene unclear. The TCR was taken from a man between 40 and 49 years old in good health and CMV-seronegative. The CDR3, as DNA: TGCAGCGGACTTTTATCTCGCACCCAGCATTTT. Protein product: CSGLLSRTQHF.